The TCR beta chain described here comes from a study of shared clonotypes between healthy human individuals. The naive CD8 population came from CD45RO-negative cells selected for CCR7, without terminally differentiated effector memory CD45RA+ cells. This clone has only one observation. Other nucleotide sequences from this sample produce the same CDR3. The CDR3 consists of 14 residues. Germline CDR1 MNHEY, CDR2 SVGAGI. V lost 6 bases and J lost 1, with 13 bases in between. The repertoire was sequenced with immunoSEQ multiplex PCR; TCRdb's copy has only in-frame clones and lacks some. This sample has roughly 2.1 million clones, with about 93% found just once.

Sequencing input: naive CD8+ T cells from PBMCs. The clonotype was recovered from a man aged 18-30 years in good health. Some clones in this sample may be carry-over from other donors' samples. The chain carries TRBV6-5 and TRBJ2-7; D gene unclear. The CDR3 DNA reads as TGTGCCAGCAGCCCGGGTGCTGGGTCCTACGAGCAGTACTTC. The encoded protein is CASSPGAGSYEQYF.